The 5 T cell receptor beta chains below come from one sample, sequenced in a study of cytomegalovirus exposure and HLA in healthy donors. With 60 Vbeta and 13 Jbeta primers, the PCR was carried out. The assay was immunoSEQ multiplex PCR, and TCRdb's table has in-frame clones only and misses some. The repertoire includes about 85,000 clones, around 80% of them detected once, and roughly 32% sits in the top ten. Sequenced input: PBMCs. All receptors derive from a man between 45 and 60 years old in good health and CMV-seropositive.

This clone was picked up a small number of times. This sequence joins TRBV6-6 and TRBJ2-2; TRBD1 agrees at 7 bases. This CDR3 contains 16 residues. Looked up from germline, CDR1 is MNHNY and CDR2 is SVGAGI (reference sequence). V shed 5 bases, J shed 2 bases, and the junction held 8 bases outside the gene matches. The CDR3 DNA reads TGTGCCAGCAGTACATCAGGGGGAGTTAACACCGGGGAGCTGTTTTTT. This sequence encodes CASSTSGGVNTGELFF.

The rearrangement uses TRBV7-8 and TRBJ2-1; D gene ambiguous. Germline V gene data show CDR1 as SGHVS and CDR2 as FQNEAQ. Between the trimmed V and J ends, which lost 5 bases and 2 bases, there was a span of 13 bases. This CDR3 is built from 15 residues. This chain's CDR3 is CASSLESNAYNEQFF. The CDR3 nucleotides are TGTGCCAGCAGCCTCGAATCTAATGCCTACAATGAGCAGTTCTTC.

The chain combines TRBV18 with TRBJ1-4; weak D call: TRBD1 (5 bases). The V end lost 4 bases, the J end lost 1 base, and 19 bases lay between the germline ends. Germline assignment: CDR1 KGHSH and CDR2 LQKENI. CDR3 length: 18 amino acids. CDR3: CASSQGLPPGITNEKLFF. The CDR3 DNA follows: TGTGCCAGCTCACAGGGACTCCCGCCAGGGATAACTAATGAAAAACTGTTTTTT.

Only a few counts were recorded for this clone. This CDR3 is CASSQRFFNEQFF. CDR3 DNA sequence: TGTGCCAGCAGTCAGCGGTTCTTCAATGAGCAGTTCTTC. The rearrangement joins TRBV6-5 to TRBJ2-1, with TRBD2 as a possible D gene (5 bases). Germline V gene sequence: CDR1 MNHEY, CDR2 SVGAGI. CDR3 length: 13 amino acids. The V end lost 5 bases, the J end lost 6 bases, and 11 bases lay between the germline ends.

This chain links TRBV11-2 with TRBJ2-1; TRBD2 agrees at 7 bases. The CDR3 covers 18 residues. The germline CDR1 and CDR2 sequences are SGHAT and FQNNGV. Germline trimming cut 1 base from V and 2 bases from J; bases unmatched to any gene: 11. The CDR3 coding sequence is TGTGCCAGCAGCTTAGCAGCGGGGAGAGGGGTCCCCTACAATGAGCAGTTCTTC. Translating gives CASSLAAGRGVPYNEQFF.